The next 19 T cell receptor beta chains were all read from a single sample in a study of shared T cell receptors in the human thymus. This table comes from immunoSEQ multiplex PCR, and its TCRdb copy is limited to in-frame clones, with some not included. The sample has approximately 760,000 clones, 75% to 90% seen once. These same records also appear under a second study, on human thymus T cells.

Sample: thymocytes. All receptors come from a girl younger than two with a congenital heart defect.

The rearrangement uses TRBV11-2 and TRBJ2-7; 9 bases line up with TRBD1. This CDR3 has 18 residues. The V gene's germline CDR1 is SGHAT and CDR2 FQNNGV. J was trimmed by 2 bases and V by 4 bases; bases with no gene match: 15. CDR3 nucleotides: TGTGCCAGCAGCTCGTGCCGGGACAGGGAAGTCTCTACCTACGAGCAGTACTTC. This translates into CASSSCRDREVSTYEQYF.

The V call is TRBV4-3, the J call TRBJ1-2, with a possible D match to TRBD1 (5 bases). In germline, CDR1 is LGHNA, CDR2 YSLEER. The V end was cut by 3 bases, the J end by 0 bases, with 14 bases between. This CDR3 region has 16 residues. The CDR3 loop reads CASSHTTGASNYGYTF. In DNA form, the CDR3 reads TGCGCCAGCAGCCATACCACAGGTGCATCTAACTATGGCTACACCTTC.

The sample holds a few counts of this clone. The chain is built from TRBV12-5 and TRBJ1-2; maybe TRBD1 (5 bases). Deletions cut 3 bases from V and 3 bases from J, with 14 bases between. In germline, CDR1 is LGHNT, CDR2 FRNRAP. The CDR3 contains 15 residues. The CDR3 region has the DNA TGTGCTAGTGGTTTTGGCGTGGGGCATGACTATGGCTACACCTTC. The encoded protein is CASGFGVGHDYGYTF.

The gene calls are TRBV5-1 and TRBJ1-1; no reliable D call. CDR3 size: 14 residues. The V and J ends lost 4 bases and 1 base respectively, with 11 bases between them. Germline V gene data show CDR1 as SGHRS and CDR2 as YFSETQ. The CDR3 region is CASSVRVPNTEAFF. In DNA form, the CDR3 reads TGCGCCAGCAGCGTCCGAGTACCGAACACTGAAGCTTTCTTT. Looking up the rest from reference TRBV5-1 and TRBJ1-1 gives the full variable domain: KAGVTQTPRYLIKTRGQQVTLSCSPISGHRSVSWYQQTPGQGLQFLFEYFSETQRNKGNFPGRFSGRQFSNSRSEMNVSTLELGDSALYLCASSVRVPNTEAFFGQGTRLTVV.

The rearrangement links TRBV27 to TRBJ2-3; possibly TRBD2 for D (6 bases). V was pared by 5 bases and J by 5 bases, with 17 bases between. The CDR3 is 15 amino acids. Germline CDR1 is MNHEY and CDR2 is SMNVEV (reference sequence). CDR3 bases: TGTGCCAGCAGTCGAAAAGGGAGGTTTGGAGATACGCAGTATTTT. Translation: CASSRKGRFGDTQYF.

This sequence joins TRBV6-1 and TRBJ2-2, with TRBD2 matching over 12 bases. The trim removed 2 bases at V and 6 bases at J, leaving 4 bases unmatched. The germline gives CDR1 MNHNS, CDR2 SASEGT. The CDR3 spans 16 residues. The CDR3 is CASSEFPSGGAGELFF. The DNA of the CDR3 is TGTGCCAGCAGTGAATTCCCTAGCGGGGGGGCCGGGGAGCTGTTTTTT.

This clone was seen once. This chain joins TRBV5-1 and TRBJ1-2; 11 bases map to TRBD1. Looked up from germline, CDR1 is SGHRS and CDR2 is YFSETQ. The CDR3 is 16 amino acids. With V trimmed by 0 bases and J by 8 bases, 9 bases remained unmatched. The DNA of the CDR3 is TGCGCCAGCAGCTTGGCAGGGACAGGGGGGGCGGGCGGCTACACCTTC. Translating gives CASSLAGTGGAGGYTF.

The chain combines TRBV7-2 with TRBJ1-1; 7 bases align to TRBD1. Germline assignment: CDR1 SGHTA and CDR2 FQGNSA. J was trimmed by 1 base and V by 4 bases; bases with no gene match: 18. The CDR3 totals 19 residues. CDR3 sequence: CASSYVAGGIHLQNTEAFF. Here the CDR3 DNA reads TGTGCCAGCAGCTACGTGGCAGGGGGGATCCATCTTCAGAACACTGAAGCTTTCTTT.

CDR3 bases: TGTGCCAGCAGCTTATATCAGTACGAGCAGTACTTC. This sequence encodes CASSLYQYEQYF. This chain joins TRBV11-2 and TRBJ2-7; unclear D gene. The CDR3 loop spans 12 amino acids. Germline CDR1 and CDR2: SGHAT and FQNNGV. V lost 2 bases and J 4 bases, leaving 6 bases between the germline ends.

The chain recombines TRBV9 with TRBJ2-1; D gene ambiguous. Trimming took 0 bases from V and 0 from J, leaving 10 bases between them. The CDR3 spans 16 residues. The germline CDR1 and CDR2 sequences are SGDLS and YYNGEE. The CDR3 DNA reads TGTGCCAGCAGCGTAGTTCCGATTAGCTCCTACAATGAGCAGTTCTTC. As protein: CASSVVPISSYNEQFF.

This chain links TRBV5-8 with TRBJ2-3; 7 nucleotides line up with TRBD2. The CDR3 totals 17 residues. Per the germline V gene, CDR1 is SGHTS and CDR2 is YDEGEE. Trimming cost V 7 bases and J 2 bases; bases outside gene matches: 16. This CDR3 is CASRYPNGGTYTDTQYF. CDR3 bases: TGTGCCAGCCGGTATCCCAACGGGGGGACCTACACAGATACGCAGTATTTT.

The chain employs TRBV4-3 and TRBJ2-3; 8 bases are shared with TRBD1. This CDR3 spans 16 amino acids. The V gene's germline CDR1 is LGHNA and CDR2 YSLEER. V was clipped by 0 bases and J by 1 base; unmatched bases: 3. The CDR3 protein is CASSQDDRGGTDTQYF. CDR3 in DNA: TGCGCCAGCAGCCAAGATGACAGGGGAGGCACAGATACGCAGTATTTT.

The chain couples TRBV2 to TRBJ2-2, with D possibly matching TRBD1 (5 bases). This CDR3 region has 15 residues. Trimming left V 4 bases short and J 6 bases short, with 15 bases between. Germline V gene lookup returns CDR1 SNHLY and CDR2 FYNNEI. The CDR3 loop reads CASSVGREYAGELFF. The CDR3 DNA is TGTGCCAGCAGTGTCGGCAGGGAATATGCCGGGGAGCTGTTTTTT.

This chain's CDR3 is CASSSWSGGARETQYF. The DNA for the CDR3 is TGTGCCAGCAGCTCCTGGTCGGGGGGGGCCAGAGAGACCCAGTACTTC. The chain carries TRBV11-2 and TRBJ2-5; 8 positions match TRBD2. Losses at the gene ends were 4 bases for V and 4 bases for J; bases not matched to a gene: 11. The CDR3 extends over 16 amino acids. Germline V gene sequence: CDR1 SGHAT, CDR2 FQNNGV.

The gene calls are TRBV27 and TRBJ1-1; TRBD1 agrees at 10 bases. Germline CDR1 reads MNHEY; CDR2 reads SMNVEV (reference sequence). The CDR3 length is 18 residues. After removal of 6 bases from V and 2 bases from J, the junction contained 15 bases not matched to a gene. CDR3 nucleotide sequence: TGTGCCAGCAGACCTTACTCCGGGACAGGGGCATTCAACACTGAAGCTTTCTTT. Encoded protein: CASRPYSGTGAFNTEAFF.

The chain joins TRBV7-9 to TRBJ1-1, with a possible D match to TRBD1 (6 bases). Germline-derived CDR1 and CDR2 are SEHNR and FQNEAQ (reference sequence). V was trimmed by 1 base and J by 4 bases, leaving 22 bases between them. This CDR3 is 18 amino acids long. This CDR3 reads CASSLGHHRDDRSTEAFF. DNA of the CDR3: TGTGCCAGCAGCTTAGGGCACCACAGGGACGATAGGAGCACTGAAGCTTTCTTT.

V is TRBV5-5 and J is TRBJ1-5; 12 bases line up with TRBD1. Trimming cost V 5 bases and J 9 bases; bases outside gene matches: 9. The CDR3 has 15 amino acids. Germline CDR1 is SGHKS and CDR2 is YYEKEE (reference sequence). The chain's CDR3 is CASRSTGTGGAPQHF. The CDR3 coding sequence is TGTGCCAGCAGAAGTACCGGGACAGGGGGCGCGCCCCAGCATTTT. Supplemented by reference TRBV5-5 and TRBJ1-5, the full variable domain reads DAGVTQSPTHLIKTRGQQVTLRCSPISGHKSVSWYQQVLGQGPQFIFQYYEKEERGRGNFPDRFSARQFPNYSSELNVNALLLGDSALYLCASRSTGTGGAPQHFGDGTRLSIL.

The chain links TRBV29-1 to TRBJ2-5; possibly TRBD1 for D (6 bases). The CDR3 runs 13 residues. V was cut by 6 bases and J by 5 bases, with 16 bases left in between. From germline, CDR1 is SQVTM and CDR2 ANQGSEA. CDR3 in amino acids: CSVGNRVRETQYF. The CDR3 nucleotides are TGCAGCGTGGGCAACAGGGTTCGGGAGACCCAGTACTTC.

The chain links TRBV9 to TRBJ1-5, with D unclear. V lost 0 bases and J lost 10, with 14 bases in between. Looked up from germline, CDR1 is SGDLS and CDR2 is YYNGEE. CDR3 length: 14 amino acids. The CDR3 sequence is CASSVDHGVAPQHF. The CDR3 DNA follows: TGTGCCAGCAGCGTAGATCACGGGGTCGCCCCCCAGCATTTT. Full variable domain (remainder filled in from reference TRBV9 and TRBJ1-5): DSGVTQTPKHLITATGQRVTLRCSPRSGDLSVYWYQQSLDQGLQFLIQYYNGEERAKGNILERFSAQQFPDLHSELNLSSLELGDSALYFCASSVDHGVAPQHFGDGTRLSIL.